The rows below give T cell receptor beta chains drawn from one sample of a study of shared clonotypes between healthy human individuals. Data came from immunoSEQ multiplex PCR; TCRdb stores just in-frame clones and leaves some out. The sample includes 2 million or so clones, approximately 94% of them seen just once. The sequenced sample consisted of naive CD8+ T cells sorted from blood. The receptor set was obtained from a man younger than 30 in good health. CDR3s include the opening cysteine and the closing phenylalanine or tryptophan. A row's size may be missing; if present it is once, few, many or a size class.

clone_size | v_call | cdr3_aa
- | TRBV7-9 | CASSRPPGYIQYF
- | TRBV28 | CASSAFGEGGSSGNTIYF
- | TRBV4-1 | CASSQRISGGSTDTQYF
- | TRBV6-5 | CASSAGHGIDYGYTF
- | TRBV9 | CASSRLAGGRTDTQYF
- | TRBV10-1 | CASSGQGKGEQYF
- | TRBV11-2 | CASSPLTVQGLDTQYF
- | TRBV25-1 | CASSESGEATNEKLFF
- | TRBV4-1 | CASSQEQAGTGVYEQFF
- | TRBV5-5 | CASSPGGTNYEQYF
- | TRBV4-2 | CASSQDSSGGLQETQYF
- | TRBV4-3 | CASSQDQWDRNTGELFF
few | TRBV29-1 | CSVEEAGWSSREKLFF
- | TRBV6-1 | CASRQQGLAYEQYF
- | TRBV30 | CAWSALYETQYF
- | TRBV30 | CAWRGIYEQYF
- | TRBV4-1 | CASSQDQTGAYEQYF
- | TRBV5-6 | CASSLEFGRVETQYF
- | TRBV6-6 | CASSSVNDNEQFF
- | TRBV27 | CASSLTGPSNQPQHF
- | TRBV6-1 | CAAGGGADTQYF
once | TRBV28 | CASSYGTGSGEQFF
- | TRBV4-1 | CASSQSEWGNSPLHF
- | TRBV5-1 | CASSLFGGSYEQYF
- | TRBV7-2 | CASSQTHEAFF
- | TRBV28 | CASSLVGWNTGELFF
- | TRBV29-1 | CSVEGISYEQYF
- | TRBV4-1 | CASSLTLGQETQYF
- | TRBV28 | CASSSEGVNQPQHF